The 21 T cell receptor beta chains in this list originate from one sample, sequenced in a study of blood T cell repertoires in COVID-19. The assay was immunoSEQ multiplex PCR, and TCRdb's table has in-frame clones only and misses some. Among about 160,000 clones listed, around four fifths were seen once. The sample was peripheral blood. Source of these receptors: a man between 65 and 80 years old with acute or convalescent COVID-19.

V and J are TRBV28 and TRBJ2-2; TRBD2 aligns across 7 bases. The CDR3 is 15 residues long. Trimming took 2 bases from V and 4 from J; bases not matched to a gene: 4. From germline, CDR1 is MDHEN and CDR2 SYDVKM. The CDR3, as DNA: TGTGCCAGCAGTTTAGCCAGCGGGACCACCGGGGAGCTGTTTTTT. It encodes CASSLASGTTGELFF.

Comments on this clone: At one end, the junction sequence differs from germline, possibly due to a read error. V usage is TRBV19 and J usage is TRBJ2-7; D is possibly TRBD1 (6 bases). The germline V gene encodes CDR1 LNHDA and CDR2 SQIVND (reference sequence). CDR3 length equals 14 residues. CDR3 DNA sequence: TGTGCCAGTAGTATAAGCGGCCGACAGACAGGAACGTTCTTC. Protein sequence: CASSISGRQTGTFF.

This clone was seen only a few times. The gene calls are TRBV4-1 and TRBJ2-3; 8 nucleotides align to TRBD1. The V and J ends lost 4 bases and 1 base, in that order; junction bases with no gene match: 4. The CDR3 consists of 15 residues. Per germline, CDR1 MGHRA and CDR2 YSYEKL. The CDR3 DNA reads TGCGCCAGCAGCCGGACAGGGTTGGGCACAGATACGCAGTATTTT. It yields the protein CASSRTGLGTDTQYF.

The chain is built from TRBV14 and TRBJ1-1; D gene ambiguous. Trimming took off 4 bases at V and 11 bases at J, with 14 bases between the two ends. The CDR3 sequence is 12 residues long. Germline V CDR1 and CDR2: SGHDN, FVKESK. The CDR3 bases are TGTGCCAGCAGCCTTGGCGGTAGTCTGGCTTTCTTT. Translation gives CASSLGGSLAFF.

The J gene is TRBJ2-4, the V gene TRBV27; 10 positions agree with TRBD2. Unmatched junction bases numbered 9, after V lost 5 bases and J lost 8 bases. This CDR3 spans 15 amino acids. The germline gives CDR1 MNHEY, CDR2 SMNVEV (reference sequence). The DNA for the CDR3 is TGTGCCAGCAGTCGCTTAGCGGGGGGTTTTGACATTCAGTACTTC. Its translation is CASSRLAGGFDIQYF.

The J gene is TRBJ1-3, the V gene TRBV27, with D possibly TRBD1 on 5 matching bases. With 2 bases removed from V and 6 bases from J, the gap between germline ends came to 14 bases. CDR1 is MNHEY, CDR2 SMNVEV, per germline (reference sequence). The CDR3 has 15 amino acids. CDR3 nucleotides: TGTGCCAGCAGTTTAAAAGGGGCAGGGCTAAACACCATATATTTT. It is translated as CASSLKGAGLNTIYF.

The rearrangement uses TRBV24-1 and TRBJ2-1; 8 bases match TRBD1. J was trimmed by 7 bases and V by 2 bases; bases with no gene match: 6. Germline V lookup: CDR1 KGHDR, CDR2 SFDVKD. CDR3 size: 15 residues. The CDR3 reads CATSDWRQGRNEQFF. The CDR3 DNA reads TGTGCCACCAGTGATTGGAGACAGGGGCGGAATGAGCAGTTCTTC.

The chain is built from TRBV11-3 and TRBJ2-3; 11 bases line up with TRBD1. The V and J ends lost 1 base and 4 bases, in that order; junction bases with no gene match: 4. The CDR3 runs 16 residues. Germline CDR1 reads SGHNT; CDR2 reads YENEEA. The CDR3 here is CASSLGGTGGSDTQYF. The CDR3 bases are TGTGCCAGCAGCTTAGGAGGGACAGGGGGATCAGATACGCAGTATTTT.

The chain combines TRBV9 with TRBJ2-1; 12 bases align to TRBD2. V shed 3 bases and J 5 bases; nucleotides not matched to a gene: 3. Germline V gene sequence: CDR1 SGDLS, CDR2 YYNGEE. The CDR3 contains 15 residues. CDR3 coding DNA: TGTGCCAGCAGCGGACTAGCGGGAGATCACAATGAGCAGTTCTTC. Its translation is CASSGLAGDHNEQFF.

The chain combines TRBV5-1 with TRBJ2-1; D ambiguous. Germline V CDR1 and CDR2: SGHRS, YFSETQ. CDR3 length: 16 residues. V lost 1 base and J lost 0, with 11 bases in between. CDR3 nucleotide sequence: TGCGCCAGCAGCTTGATCGGCTGGAGCTCCTACAATGAGCAGTTCTTC. Translation gives CASSLIGWSSYNEQFF.

The genes are TRBV11-2 and TRBJ1-1; D not certain. This CDR3 contains 14 residues. Germline CDR1 is SGHAT and CDR2 is FQNNGV. Deletions cut 5 bases from V and 2 bases from J, with 12 bases between. The DNA of the CDR3 is TGTGCCAGCAGCCCATGGGCGGGAAACACTGAAGCTTTCTTT. Its protein product is CASSPWAGNTEAFF.

This clone has more than one count but fewer than ten. This sequence joins TRBV27 and TRBJ2-1; 8 positions agree with TRBD2. V gave up 3 bases and J gave up 15 bases; unmatched junction bases: 13. Germline V gives CDR1 MNHEY, CDR2 SMNVEV (reference sequence). The CDR3 extends over 14 amino acids. CDR3 DNA sequence: TGTGCCAGCAGTTTCGCTCGGACTAGCCCGATCCCGTTCTTC. Amino acids: CASSFARTSPIPFF.

Comment on this clone: The junction shows a germline mismatch at one end, possibly a read error. The rearrangement joins TRBV19 to TRBJ1-1; 8 bases are shared with TRBD1. This CDR3 spans 16 amino acids. CDR1 is LNHDA and CDR2 is SQIVND in the germline V gene (reference sequence). The CDR3 loop is CASSGQGTGVKTEAFF. CDR3 DNA sequence: TGTGCCAGTAGTGGTCAAGGGACAGGAGTGAAGACTGAAGCTTTCTTT.

The chain combines TRBV7-9 with TRBJ2-1; D gene uncertain. The CDR3 contains 14 residues. Looked up from germline, CDR1 is SEHNR and CDR2 is FQNEAQ (reference sequence). V dropped 5 bases and J dropped 4 bases, with 12 bases sitting between them. This CDR3 reads CASSREAAYNEQFF. CDR3 sequence (DNA): TGTGCCAGCAGCCGCGAGGCTGCATACAATGAGCAGTTCTTC.

As concerns this clone: The junction departs from the called germline gene at one end, perhaps through a read error. The rearrangement links TRBV18 to TRBJ2-7, with 8 positions matching TRBD2. Germline-derived CDR1 and CDR2 are KGHSH and LQKENI. The CDR3 has 14 amino acids. The CDR3 region has the DNA TGTGCCAGCTCACCAGGGACTAGGACCTTCGCAACGGACTTC. Translating it yields CASSPGTRTFATDF.

This clone occurred many times. V and J are TRBV7-9 and TRBJ2-5; weak D call: TRBD2 (6 bases). Germline CDR1 reads SEHNR; CDR2 reads FQNEAQ (reference sequence). V lost 5 bases and J 5 bases, leaving 15 bases between the germline ends. The CDR3 spans 14 residues. The DNA of the CDR3 is TGTGCCAGCAGCCGGGGAGCGGGCTTGGAGACCCAGTACTTC. This sequence encodes CASSRGAGLETQYF.

The chain uses TRBV28 and TRBJ2-7; TRBD1 might be the D (6 bases). The CDR3 totals 15 residues. Germline CDR1 reads MDHEN; CDR2 reads SYDVKM. V lost 6 bases and J lost 1, with 16 bases in between. The CDR3 loop reads CASSFPAQGSYEQYF. CDR3 nucleotide sequence: TGTGCCAGCAGCTTCCCGGCACAGGGTTCCTACGAGCAGTACTTC.

The genes are TRBV5-1 and TRBJ1-1; tentatively, D is TRBD1 (5 bases). The V and J ends lost 4 bases and 1 base respectively, with 14 bases between them. CDR3 length equals 15 residues. The germline gives CDR1 SGHRS, CDR2 YFSETQ. For the CDR3, the DNA is TGCGCCAGCAGCATTGACAGCCCCGCGAACACTGAAGCTTTCTTT. Residues: CASSIDSPANTEAFF.

This rearrangement joins TRBV24-1 to TRBJ2-7, with D tentatively TRBD1 (6 bases). Trimming took off 7 bases at V and 2 bases at J, with 11 bases between the two ends. Germline-derived CDR1 and CDR2 are KGHDR and SFDVKD. The CDR3 sequence is 13 residues long. CDR3 residues: CATSRDNPYEQYF. CDR3 in DNA: TGTGCCACCAGCCGGGACAACCCCTACGAGCAGTACTTC.

The chain carries TRBV5-1 and TRBJ1-1; 7 bases agree with TRBD1. Unmatched junction bases numbered 8, after V lost 3 bases and J lost 0 bases. CDR3 length equals 16 residues. Looked up from germline, CDR1 is SGHRS and CDR2 is YFSETQ. The CDR3 DNA reads as TGCGCCAGCAGCTCCACAGGGGTTGCAATGAACACTGAAGCTTTCTTT. Its translation: CASSSTGVAMNTEAFF. The full variable domain, in which reference TRBV5-1 and TRBJ1-1 provide the parts outside the CDR3, is KAGVTQTPRYLIKTRGQQVTLSCSPISGHRSVSWYQQTPGQGLQFLFEYFSETQRNKGNFPGRFSGRQFSNSRSEMNVSTLELGDSALYLCASSSTGVAMNTEAFFGQGTRLTVV.

The chain is built from TRBV7-2 and TRBJ2-3; D is undetermined. Germline V gives CDR1 SGHTA, CDR2 FQGNSA. The CDR3 is made up of 14 amino acids. The V end lost 6 bases, the J end lost 1 base, and 11 bases lay between the germline ends. In DNA form, the CDR3 reads TGTGCCAGCAGAAATCCCGCGGGCACAGATACGCAGTATTTT. Amino acid sequence: CASRNPAGTDTQYF.